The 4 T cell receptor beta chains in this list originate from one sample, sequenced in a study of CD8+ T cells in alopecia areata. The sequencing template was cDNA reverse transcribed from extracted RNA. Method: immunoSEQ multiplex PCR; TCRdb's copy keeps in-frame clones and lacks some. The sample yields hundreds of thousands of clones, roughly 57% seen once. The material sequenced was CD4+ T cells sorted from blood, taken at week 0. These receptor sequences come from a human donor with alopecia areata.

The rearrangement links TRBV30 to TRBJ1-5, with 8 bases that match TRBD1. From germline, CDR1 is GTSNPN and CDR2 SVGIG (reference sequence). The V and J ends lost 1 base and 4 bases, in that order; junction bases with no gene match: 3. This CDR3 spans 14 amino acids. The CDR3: CAWSEGQGNQPQHF. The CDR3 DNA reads TGTGCCTGGAGTGAAGGACAGGGTAATCAGCCCCAGCATTTT. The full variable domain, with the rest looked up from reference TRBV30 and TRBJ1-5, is SQTIHQWPATLVQPVGSPLSLECTVEGTSNPNLYWYRQAAGRGLQLLFYSVGIGQISSEVPQNLSASRPQDRQFILSSKKLLLSDSGFYLCAWSEGQGNQPQHFGDGTRLSIL.

The CDR3 coding sequence is TGTGCCAGCAGTCCCCCCAGTCACGGGGGGGCTTGGGAAAAACTGTTTTTT. This codes for CASSPPSHGGAWEKLFF. The chain combines TRBV27 with TRBJ1-4, with D possibly matching TRBD1 (6 bases). CDR1 is MNHEY and CDR2 is SMNVEV in the germline V gene (reference sequence). V lost 5 bases, J lost 8 bases, and 24 bases lay in between. The CDR3 spans 17 residues.

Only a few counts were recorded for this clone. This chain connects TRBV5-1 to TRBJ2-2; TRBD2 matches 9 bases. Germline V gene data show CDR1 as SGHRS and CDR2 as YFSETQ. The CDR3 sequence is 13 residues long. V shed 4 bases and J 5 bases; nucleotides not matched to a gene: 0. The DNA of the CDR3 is TGCGCCAGCAGCGGACTAGCGACCGGGGAGCTGTTTTTT. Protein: CASSGLATGELFF.

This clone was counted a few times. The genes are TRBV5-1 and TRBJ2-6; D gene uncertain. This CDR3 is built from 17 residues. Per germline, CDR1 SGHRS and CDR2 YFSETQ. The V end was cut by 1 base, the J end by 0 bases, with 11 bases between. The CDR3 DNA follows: TGCGCCAGCAGCTTGCCGGACGGAAACTCTGGGGCCAACGTCCTGACTTTC. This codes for CASSLPDGNSGANVLTF.